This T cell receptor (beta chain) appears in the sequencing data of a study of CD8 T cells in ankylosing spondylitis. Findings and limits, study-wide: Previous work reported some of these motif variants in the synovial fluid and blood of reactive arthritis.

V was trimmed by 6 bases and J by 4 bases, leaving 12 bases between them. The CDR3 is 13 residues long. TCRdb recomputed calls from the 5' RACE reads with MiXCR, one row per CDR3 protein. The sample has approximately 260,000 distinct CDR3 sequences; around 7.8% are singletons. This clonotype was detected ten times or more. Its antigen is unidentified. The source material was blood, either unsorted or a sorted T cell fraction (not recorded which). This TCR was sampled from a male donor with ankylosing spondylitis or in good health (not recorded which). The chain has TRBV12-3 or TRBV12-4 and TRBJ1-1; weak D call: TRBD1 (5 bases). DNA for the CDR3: TGTGCCAGCAGCTTGATGGGGGTCACTGAAGCTTTCTTT. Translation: CASSLMGVTEAFF.